Listed below are T cell receptor beta chains from one sample, sequenced in a study of blood T cell repertoires in COVID-19. Some clones are missing from TCRdb's copy, which holds only in-frame ones; the method was immunoSEQ multiplex PCR. The repertoire has about 260,000 clones, 87% of them found once; the top ten carry 1.5%. Sequencing used peripheral blood. Source of these receptors: a woman in her 40s who had recovered from COVID-19. Both conserved end residues are part of each CDR3. A D gene is named only where the DNA matches it firmly. Clone size is stated in some rows and not others, as once, few, many or a class when expanded.

clone size,CDR3 length,V gene,D gene,J gene,CDR3 DNA,CDR3 protein
NA,13,TRBV6-2/TRBV6-3,TRBD1,TRBJ1-1,TGTGCCAGCAGTGCCCGGACAGGGGGTGAAGCTTTCTTT,CASSARTGGEAFF
NA,15,TRBV29-1,NA,TRBJ2-1,TGCAGCGCCCCAAGTGGTATGAGCTCCTACAATGAGCAGTTCTTC,CSAPSGMSSYNEQFF
NA,14,TRBV30,TRBD2,TRBJ2-7,TGTGCCTGGAGCCGTAGCGGGTTAACCTACGAGCAGTACTTC,CAWSRSGLTYEQYF
once,15,TRBV6-5,NA,TRBJ1-4,TGTGCCAGCAGTCCATGGACAGCAACTAATGAAAAACTGTTTTTT,CASSPWTATNEKLFF
NA,18,TRBV3-1/TRBV3-2,TRBD2,TRBJ2-1,TGTGCCAGCAGCCAAGTGTCTGGGACTAGTTTCCCCTACAATGAGCAGTTCTTC,CASSQVSGTSFPYNEQFF
NA,13,TRBV19,NA,TRBJ1-1,TGTGCCAGTAGTATAGACCGGAACACTGAAGCTTTCTTT,CASSIDRNTEAFF
NA,16,TRBV6-2/TRBV6-3,TRBD1,TRBJ1-2,TGTGCCAGCAATTATGGGACAGGGTCCCTTTCGGCGGGCTACACCTTC,CASNYGTGSLSAGYTF
NA,15,TRBV6-5,TRBD1,TRBJ1-5,TGTGCCAGCAGTTACGGGACAGGGAACAATCAGCCCCAGCATTTT,CASSYGTGNNQPQHF
NA,16,TRBV5-4,TRBD2,TRBJ2-2,TGTGCCAGCAGCCATGGCCAGCGGGGGGGGACCGGGGAGCTGTTTTTT,CASSHGQRGGTGELFF
NA,14,TRBV14,NA,TRBJ2-1,TGTGCCAGCAGCCTAGGAGGGGGCACGGATGAGCAGTTCTTC,CASSLGGGTDEQFF
NA,17,TRBV4-1,TRBD1,TRBJ1-5,TGCGCCAGCAGCACACGGACAGGGGCCGATAGCAATCAGCCCCAGCATTTT,CASSTRTGADSNQPQHF
NA,14,TRBV9,NA,TRBJ1-3,TGTGCCAGCAGCCTGGACAACTACGGAAACACCATATATTTT,CASSLDNYGNTIYF
NA,15,TRBV4-1,TRBD1,TRBJ2-7,TGCGCCAGCAGCCAAGTTCCAACAGGGGCCTACGAGCAGTACTTC,CASSQVPTGAYEQYF
NA,11,TRBV20-1,NA,TRBJ2-7,TGCAGTGCTAGACCTACAGGGGAGCAGTACTTC,CSARPTGEQYF
once,15,TRBV19,TRBD1,TRBJ2-7,TGTGCCAGTAGTGGAACAGGGGGCGGCTCCTACGAGCAGTACTTC,CASSGTGGGSYEQYF
NA,13,TRBV12-3/TRBV12-4,NA,TRBJ1-5,TGTGCCAGCCAAAGGGGTGCCAATCAGCCCCAGCATTTT,CASQRGANQPQHF
NA,15,TRBV27,TRBD1,TRBJ1-5,TGTGCCAGCAGTTTAGATTGGACAGGGGGGCAGCCCCAGCATTTT,CASSLDWTGGQPQHF
NA,17,TRBV29-1,TRBD1,TRBJ2-3,TGCAGCGTTGAGAAGGGGGCTAGGAGTGGGAGCACAGATACGCAGTATTTT,CSVEKGARSGSTDTQYF
NA,14,TRBV7-2,NA,TRBJ2-7,TGTGCCAGCAGCGCCGGAGGGACCGAGTACGAGCAGTACTTC,CASSAGGTEYEQYF
NA,15,TRBV19,TRBD1,TRBJ2-1,TGTGCCAGTAGCCGAGGGACAGGGGGTTACAATGAGCAGTTCTTC,CASSRGTGGYNEQFF
NA,14,TRBV7-9,TRBD1,TRBJ1-2,TGTGCCAGCAGCTCCCAAGGGACAGCCTCCACTTACACCTTC,CASSSQGTASTYTF
NA,12,TRBV30,NA,TRBJ2-5,TGTGCCTGGAGTCAGGGGAGTGAGACCCAGTACTTC,CAWSQGSETQYF
few,14,TRBV7-3,TRBD1,TRBJ1-2,TGTGCCAGCAGCGTGGGACAGGGTAACTATGGCTACACCTTC,CASSVGQGNYGYTF
few,13,TRBV6-4,TRBD1,TRBJ1-1,TGTGCCAGCAGTGGGACAGGGTCCTCTGAAGCTTTCTTT,CASSGTGSSEAFF
NA,13,TRBV4-3,NA,TRBJ2-7,TGCGCCAGCAGCCAAGCCACTACCTACGAGCAGTACTTC,CASSQATTYEQYF
NA,13,TRBV12-3/TRBV12-4,NA,TRBJ2-7,TGTGCCAGCAGTTTGAACGGACACTACGAGCAGTACTTC,CASSLNGHYEQYF
NA,15,TRBV6-2/TRBV6-3,NA,TRBJ2-7,TGTGCCAGCAGTTATTCGCTGGACAGCGTCTACGAGCAGTACTTC,CASSYSLDSVYEQYF
few,14,TRBV2,TRBD1,TRBJ1-2,TGTGCCAGCAGTGAAGCAGGGGGCCCCTATGGCTACACCTTC,CASSEAGGPYGYTF
NA,15,TRBV3-1/TRBV3-2,TRBD1,TRBJ2-3,TGTGCCAGCAGCCCCCGGACAGGGATACGAGATACGCAGTATTTT,CASSPRTGIRDTQYF
NA,13,TRBV5-1,TRBD1,TRBJ2-5,TGCGCCAGCAGCTCCACAGGGGTTGAGACCCAGTACTTC,CASSSTGVETQYF
few,15,TRBV25-1,TRBD1,TRBJ2-2,TGTGCCAGCAGTGATGACAGGGGGGACACCGGGGAGCTGTTTTTT,CASSDDRGDTGELFF
NA,14,TRBV5-4,NA,TRBJ1-6,TGTGCCAGCAGCTTGGAACCGGATAATTCACCCCTCCACTTT,CASSLEPDNSPLHF
NA,12,TRBV7-9,NA,TRBJ2-1,TGTGCCAGCAGCTCCCCTTACAATGAGCAGTTCTTC,CASSSPYNEQFF
NA,14,TRBV4-1,NA,TRBJ1-3,TGCGCCAGCAGCCAAGCGGGCTCTGGAAACACCATATATTTT,CASSQAGSGNTIYF
NA,15,TRBV5-5,NA,TRBJ1-4,TGTGCCAGCAGGTCACCGGCAGGGCTTAATGAAAAACTGTTTTTT,CASRSPAGLNEKLFF
NA,15,TRBV5-1,NA,TRBJ2-3,TGCGCCAGCAGCTTGGTGCAGTCTAGCACAGATACGCAGTATTTT,CASSLVQSSTDTQYF
once,15,TRBV24-1,TRBD2,TRBJ2-5,TGTGCCACCAGTGACCCCACTAGCGGGCAAGAGACCCAGTACTTC,CATSDPTSGQETQYF
NA,13,TRBV5-1,NA,TRBJ1-1,TGCGCCAGCAGCTTCTCCTCGAACACTGAAGCTTTCTTT,CASSFSSNTEAFF
NA,14,TRBV7-9,TRBD1,TRBJ2-7,TGTGCCAGCAGCCTGGACAGGGCCTCCTACGAGCAGTACTTC,CASSLDRASYEQYF
NA,15,TRBV29-1,TRBD1,TRBJ2-3,TGCAGCGTTGGGACAGGGAAGGCGCACACAGATACGCAGTATTTT,CSVGTGKAHTDTQYF